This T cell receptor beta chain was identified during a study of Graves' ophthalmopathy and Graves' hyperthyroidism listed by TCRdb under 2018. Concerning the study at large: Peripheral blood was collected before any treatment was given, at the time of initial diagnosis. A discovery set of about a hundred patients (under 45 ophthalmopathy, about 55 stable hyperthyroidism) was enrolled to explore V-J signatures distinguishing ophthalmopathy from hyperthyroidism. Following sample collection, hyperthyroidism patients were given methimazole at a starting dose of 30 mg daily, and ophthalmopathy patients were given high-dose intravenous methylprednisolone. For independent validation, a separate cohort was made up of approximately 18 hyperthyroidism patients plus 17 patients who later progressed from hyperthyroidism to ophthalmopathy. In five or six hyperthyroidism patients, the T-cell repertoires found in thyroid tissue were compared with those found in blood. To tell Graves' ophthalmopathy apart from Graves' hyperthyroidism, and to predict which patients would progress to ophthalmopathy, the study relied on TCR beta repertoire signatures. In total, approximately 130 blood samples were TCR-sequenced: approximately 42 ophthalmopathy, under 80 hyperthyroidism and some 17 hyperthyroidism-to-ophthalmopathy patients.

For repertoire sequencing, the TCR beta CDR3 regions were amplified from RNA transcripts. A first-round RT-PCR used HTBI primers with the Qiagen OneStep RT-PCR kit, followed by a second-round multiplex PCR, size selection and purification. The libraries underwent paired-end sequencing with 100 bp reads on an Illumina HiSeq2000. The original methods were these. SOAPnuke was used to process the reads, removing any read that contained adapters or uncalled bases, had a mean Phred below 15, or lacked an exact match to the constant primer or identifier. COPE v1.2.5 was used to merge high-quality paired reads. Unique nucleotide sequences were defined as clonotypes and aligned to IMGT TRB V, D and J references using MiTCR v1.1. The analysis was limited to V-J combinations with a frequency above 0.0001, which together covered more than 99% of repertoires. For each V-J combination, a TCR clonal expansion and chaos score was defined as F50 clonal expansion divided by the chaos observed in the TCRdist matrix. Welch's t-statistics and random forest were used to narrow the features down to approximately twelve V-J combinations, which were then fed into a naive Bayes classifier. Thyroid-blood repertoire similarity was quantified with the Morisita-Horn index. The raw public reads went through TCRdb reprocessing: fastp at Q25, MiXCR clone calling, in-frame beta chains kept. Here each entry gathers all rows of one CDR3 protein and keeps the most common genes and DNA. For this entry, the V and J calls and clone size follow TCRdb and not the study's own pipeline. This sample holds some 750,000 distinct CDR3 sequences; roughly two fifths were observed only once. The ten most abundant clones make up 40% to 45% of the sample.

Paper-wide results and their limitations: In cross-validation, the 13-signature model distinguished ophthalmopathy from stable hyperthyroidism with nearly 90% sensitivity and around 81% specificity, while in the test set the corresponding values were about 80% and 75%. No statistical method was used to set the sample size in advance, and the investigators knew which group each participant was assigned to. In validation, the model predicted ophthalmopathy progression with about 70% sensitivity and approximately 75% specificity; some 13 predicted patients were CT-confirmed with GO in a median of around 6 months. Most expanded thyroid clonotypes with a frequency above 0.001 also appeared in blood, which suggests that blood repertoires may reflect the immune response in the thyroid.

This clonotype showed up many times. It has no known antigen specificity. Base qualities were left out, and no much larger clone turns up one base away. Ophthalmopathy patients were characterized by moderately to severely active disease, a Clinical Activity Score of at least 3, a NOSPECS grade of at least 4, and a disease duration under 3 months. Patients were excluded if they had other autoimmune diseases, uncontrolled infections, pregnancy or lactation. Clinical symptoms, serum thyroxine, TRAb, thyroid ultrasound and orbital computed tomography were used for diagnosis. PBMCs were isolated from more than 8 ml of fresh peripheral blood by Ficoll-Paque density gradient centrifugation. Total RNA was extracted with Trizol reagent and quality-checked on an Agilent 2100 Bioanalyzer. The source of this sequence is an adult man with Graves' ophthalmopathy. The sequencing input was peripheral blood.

The bases are TGCAGTGCTAGAGACAAGACCCAGTACTTC. This codes for CSARDKTQYF. The rearranged segments are TRBV20-1 and TRBJ2-5; a confident D gene designation cannot be given. From cysteine to phenylalanine, the CDR3 is 10 amino acids long. Solely the CDR3 DNA is kept, with 30 bases framed from the first base. At the junction V is shortened by 0 bases and J by 6 bases, with 2 bases in between. The CDR1 and CDR2 encoded by the germline V gene (reference sequence) are DFQATT and SNEGSKA.